The 5 T cell receptor beta chains listed next were all sequenced from one sample in a study of shared clonotypes between healthy human individuals. The data were produced by immunoSEQ multiplex PCR, yet TCRdb's version contains in-frame clones alone and is incomplete. The table lists over a million clones, around 78% of them singletons, with approximately 0.52% in the top ten. What was sequenced was memory CD4+ T cells from PBMCs. Subset here: CD45RA-negative fraction. The origin of the receptors is a man aged 18 to 30 in good health. Some clones in this sample may be carry-over from other donors' samples.

A note on this clone: A read error is likely here: a far larger clone is one base away. The chain combines TRBV6-4 with TRBJ2-6; D possibly matches TRBD1 or TRBD2 (5 bases each). This CDR3 contains 20 residues. Germline loops: CDR1 MRHNA, CDR2 SNTAGT. The germline V and J ends were trimmed by 6 bases and 3 bases, with 27 bases remaining between them. The CDR3 sequence is CASRWGLPPKQTLGANVLTF. The CDR3 nucleotides are TGTGCCAGCAGATGGGGGTTGCCACCTAAACAGACTCTTGGGGCCAACGTCCTGACTTTC.

This clone was seen a few times. The V call is TRBV9, the J call TRBJ2-7; tentatively, D is TRBD2 (6 bases). The CDR3 has 14 residues. Trimming took 4 bases from V and 0 from J, leaving 11 bases between them. Germline-derived CDR1 and CDR2 are SGDLS and YYNGEE. The CDR3 region is CASSRDWSSYEQYF. CDR3 sequence (DNA): TGTGCCAGCAGCCGGGACTGGAGCTCCTACGAGCAGTACTTC.

This rearrangement joins TRBV28 to TRBJ1-5; D uncertain. This CDR3 has 13 amino acids. CDR1 is MDHEN and CDR2 is SYDVKM in the germline V gene. The V and J ends lost 6 bases and 2 bases respectively, with 8 bases between them. This chain's CDR3 is CASSQAGNQPQHF. CDR3 DNA: TGTGCCAGCAGCCAAGCGGGCAATCAGCCCCAGCATTTT.

This sequence joins TRBV5-1 and TRBJ2-1; 10 nucleotides agree with TRBD1. The CDR3 loop spans 15 amino acids. The germline CDR1 and CDR2 sequences are SGHRS and YFSETQ. J lost 4 bases, V lost 4 bases, and 5 bases had no gene match. The DNA of the CDR3 is TGCGCCAGCAGCCTAGGACAGGGGGTTTACAATGAGCAGTTCTTC. Its protein is CASSLGQGVYNEQFF.

CDR3 coding DNA: TGTGCCTTGGGGGCGTATAACGGCGGGGAGCTGTTTTTT. Its translation is CALGAYNGGELFF. V is TRBV30 and J is TRBJ2-2; D possibly corresponds to TRBD1 (6 bases). Per the germline V gene, CDR1 is GTSNPN and CDR2 is SVGIG (reference sequence). CDR3 length equals 13 residues. V was pared by 7 bases and J by 7 bases, with 16 bases between.